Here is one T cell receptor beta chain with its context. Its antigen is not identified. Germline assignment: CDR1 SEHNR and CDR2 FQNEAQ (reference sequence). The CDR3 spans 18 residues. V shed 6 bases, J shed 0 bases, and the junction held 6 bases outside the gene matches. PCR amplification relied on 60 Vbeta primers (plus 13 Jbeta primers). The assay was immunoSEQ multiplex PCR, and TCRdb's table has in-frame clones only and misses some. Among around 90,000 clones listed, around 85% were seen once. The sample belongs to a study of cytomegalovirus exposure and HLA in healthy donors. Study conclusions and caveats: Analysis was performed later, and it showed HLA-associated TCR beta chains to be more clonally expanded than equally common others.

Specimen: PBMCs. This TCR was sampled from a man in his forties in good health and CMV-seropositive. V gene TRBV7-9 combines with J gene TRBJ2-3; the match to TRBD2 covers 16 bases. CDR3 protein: CASRQGTSGRASTDTQYF. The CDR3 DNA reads TGTGCCAGCAGACAGGGGACTAGCGGGAGGGCCAGCACAGATACGCAGTATTTT.